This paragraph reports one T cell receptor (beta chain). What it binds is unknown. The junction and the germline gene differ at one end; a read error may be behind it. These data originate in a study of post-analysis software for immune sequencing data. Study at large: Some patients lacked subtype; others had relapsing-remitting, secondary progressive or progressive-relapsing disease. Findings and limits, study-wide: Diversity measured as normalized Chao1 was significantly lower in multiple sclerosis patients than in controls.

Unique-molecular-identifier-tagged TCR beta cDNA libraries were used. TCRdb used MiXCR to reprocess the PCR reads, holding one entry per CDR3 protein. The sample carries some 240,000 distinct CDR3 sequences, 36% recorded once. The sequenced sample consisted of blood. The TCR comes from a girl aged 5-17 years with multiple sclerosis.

CDR3 region: CASSTQALNQLQHF. For the CDR3, the DNA is TGTGCCAGCAGCACACAGGCTCTCAATCAGCTCCAGCATTTT. The chain links TRBV7-9 to TRBJ1-5; D may be TRBD1 (5 bases). Germline V gives CDR1 SEHNR, CDR2 FQNEAQ (reference sequence). The length of the CDR3 is 14 residues.